These 18 T cell receptor beta chains were all obtained from the same sample, sequenced in a study of T cells in Graves' hyperthyroidism and ophthalmopathy. Using RNA transcripts as the source, TCR beta CDR3 regions were amplified. TCR CDR3 underwent first-round RT-PCR with the HTBI primer set. TCRdb re-called the multiplex PCR reads with MiXCR, one entry per CDR3 protein. Of 340,000 or so distinct CDR3 sequences in the sample, 15% to 20% were seen once. The sample consisted of blood. The receptors shown here come from a man younger than 40 with Graves' hyperthyroidism.

This clonotype came up many times. The CDR3 DNA reads as TGTGCCAGCAGCCAAGGGGCCGCAACTGGAAACACCATATATTTT. Protein: CASSQGAATGNTIYF. The chain carries TRBV3-1 and TRBJ1-3; no reliable D call. V lost 1 base to trimming and J lost 2 bases, with 9 bases between them. Looked up from germline, CDR1 is LGHDT and CDR2 is YNNKEL (reference sequence). This CDR3 spans 15 amino acids. Based on the CDR3 plus reference TRBV3-1 and TRBJ1-3, the full variable domain is DTAVSQTPKYLVTQMGNDKSIKCEQNLGHDTMYWYKQDSKKFLKIMFSYNNKELIINETVPNRFSPKSPDKAHLNLHINSLELGDSAVYFCASSQGAATGNTIYFGEGSWLTVV.

This clonotype has just a few counts. At one of its ends the junction is not consistent with the germline gene, which may arise from a read error. The rearrangement joins TRBV10-3 to TRBJ1-2; no firm D call. Germline CDR1 ENHRY, CDR2 SYGVKD. The CDR3 runs 10 residues. The CDR3 protein is CATSDYGYTF. The CDR3 nucleotides are TGTGCCACCAGTGACTATGGCTACACCTTC.

This clonotype was observed at least ten times. The chain uses TRBV30 and TRBJ2-3; D remains ambiguous. There are 11 residues in the CDR3. With 7 bases removed from V and 5 bases from J, the gap between germline ends came to 10 bases. Germline V gene sequence: CDR1 GTSNPN, CDR2 SVGIG (reference sequence). This CDR3 is CASTELDTQYF. The CDR3 DNA is TGTGCCTCCACGGAGTTAGATACGCAGTATTTT.

Note on this clonotype: A much more abundant neighbour one base away suggests this may be a read error. This chain connects TRBV30 to TRBJ2-1, with TRBD2 matching 7 bases. CDR1 and CDR2 (germline): GTSNPN, SVGIG (reference sequence). The CDR3 covers 15 residues. In DNA form, the CDR3 reads TGTGCCTGGACCCTTATAGCGGGCAAATACAATGACCAGTTCTTC. Translation: CAWTLIAGKYNDQFF.

Many counts were recorded for this clonotype. The gene calls are TRBV2 and TRBJ1-2, with 7 bases lining up with TRBD1. V was pared by 8 bases and J by 2 bases, with 8 bases of the junction left unmatched. Germline CDR1 SNHLY, CDR2 FYNNEI. The length of the CDR3 is 14 residues. The CDR3 here is CASGRQGLNYGYTF. In DNA, the CDR3 is TGTGCCAGCGGCAGACAGGGCCTCAACTATGGCTACACCTTC.

This clonotype occurred a few times. This chain connects TRBV5-1 to TRBJ1-2; no clear D. V was clipped by 0 bases and J by 4 bases, with 13 bases between them. This CDR3 contains 15 residues. Germline CDR1 reads SGHRS; CDR2 reads YFSETQ. The CDR3 DNA reads as TGCGCCAGCAGCTTGGCCGTAATGGGTGTCTATGGCTACACCTTC. Translation: CASSLAVMGVYGYTF.

This clonotype was recorded many times. The rearrangement joins TRBV19 to TRBJ2-2; 9 positions match TRBD2. The trim removed 10 bases at V and 6 bases at J, leaving 9 bases unmatched. CDR1 and CDR2 from the germline V gene are LNHDA and SQIVND (reference sequence). The CDR3 sequence is 14 residues long. The CDR3 DNA reads TGTGCCACTAGGGCTAGCGGGACGGCCGGGGAGCTGTTTTTT. It translates to CATRASGTAGELFF.

This clonotype was picked up many times. The chain recombines TRBV7-9 with TRBJ1-2; no definite D call. This CDR3 has 15 amino acids. The germline V gene encodes CDR1 SEHNR and CDR2 FQNEAQ (reference sequence). The V end was cut by 4 bases, the J end by 3 bases, with 15 bases between. In DNA, the CDR3 is TGTGCCAGCAGCTCCTTTACTAGGGTAGACTATGGCTACACCTTC. Encoded protein: CASSSFTRVDYGYTF.

This clonotype has just a few counts. The chain has TRBV19 and TRBJ1-5; 8 nucleotides agree with TRBD1. The CDR3 sequence is 16 residues long. The germline CDR1 and CDR2 sequences are LNHDA and SQIVND (reference sequence). Germline trimming cut 5 bases from V and 5 bases from J; bases unmatched to any gene: 11. The CDR3 protein is CASSWTGMRVDQPQHF. CDR3 nucleotides: TGTGCCAGTAGTTGGACAGGGATGAGGGTTGATCAGCCCCAGCATTTT. Using reference TRBV19 and TRBJ1-5 for the parts outside the CDR3, the full variable domain is DGGITQSPKYLFRKEGQNVTLSCEQNLNHDAMYWYRQDPGQGLRLIYYSQIVNDFQKGDIAEGYSVSREKKESFPLTVTSAQKNPTAFYLCASSWTGMRVDQPQHFGDGTRLSIL.

This chain's CDR3 is CASSRRLGNTGELFF. The CDR3 nucleotides read TGTGCCAGCAGCAGGCGGCTAGGGAACACCGGGGAGCTGTTTTTT. The rearrangement links TRBV9 to TRBJ2-2; D remains unclear. Germline V gene lookup returns CDR1 SGDLS and CDR2 YYNGEE. Trimming removed 4 bases from V and 1 base from J, with 11 bases in between. The length of the CDR3 is 15 residues.

This clonotype occurred a few times. The rearrangement joins TRBV30 to TRBJ2-7; D possibly corresponds to TRBD2 (6 bases). The ends were cut back, 2 bases at V and 5 bases at J, with 10 bases in the middle. The CDR3 is 12 residues long. Germline assignment: CDR1 GTSNPN and CDR2 SVGIG (reference sequence). CDR3 nucleotides: TGTGCCTGGAGTCGGGGACTCCACGAGCAGTACTTC. Encoded protein: CAWSRGLHEQYF.

Many counts were recorded for this clonotype. The chain carries TRBV5-1 and TRBJ2-2, with 7 bases matching TRBD1. The CDR3 totals 14 residues. Germline V gene data show CDR1 as SGHRS and CDR2 as YFSETQ. The V segment lost 7 bases and the J segment 4 bases; nucleotides outside the gene matches: 7. Written as DNA, the CDR3 is TGCGCCAGCGGCCGGGACAGCACCACCGGGGAGCTGTTTTTT. The encoded protein is CASGRDSTTGELFF.

In its sample, this clonotype was seen many times. V usage is TRBV20-1 and J usage is TRBJ2-1; TRBD2 might be the D (5 bases). The CDR3 totals 15 residues. Deletions cut 1 base from V and 6 bases from J, with 16 bases between. Germline CDR1 DFQATT, CDR2 SNEGSKA (reference sequence). The CDR3 is CSARVLINRGNEQFF. CDR3 in DNA: TGCAGTGCTAGAGTTTTAATAAACCGGGGCAATGAGCAGTTCTTC.

The V call is TRBV28, the J call TRBJ2-1; D could derive from TRBD1 or TRBD2 (7 bases each). This CDR3 comprises 13 residues. Trimming shortened V by 5 bases and J by 9 bases, and 14 bases separated the two germline ends. Germline V gene sequence: CDR1 MDHEN, CDR2 SYDVKM. DNA for the CDR3: TGTGCCAGCAGTCCAGGGGGGAGGGGTGAGCAGTTCTTC. This encodes CASSPGGRGEQFF.

This clonotype has only a few counts. V usage is TRBV19 and J usage is TRBJ2-2, with TRBD2 matching over 9 bases. The CDR3 length is 15 residues. CDR1 is LNHDA and CDR2 is SQIVND in the germline V gene (reference sequence). V was pared by 8 bases and J by 7 bases, with 11 bases of the junction left unmatched. The CDR3 bases are TGTGCCAGTGAGGACTCCAGCGGGAGGAGCGGGGAGCTGTTTTTT. Amino acids: CASEDSSGRSGELFF.

The CDR3 DNA sequence: TGCAGTGCTCCCCTTGGGGAGAGCTACACCTTC. This codes for CSAPLGESYTF. The chain carries TRBV20-1 and TRBJ1-2; no reliable D call. This CDR3 has 11 amino acids. Germline V gene sequence: CDR1 DFQATT, CDR2 SNEGSKA (reference sequence). The germline V and J ends were trimmed by 5 bases and 9 bases, with 13 bases remaining between them.

The chain is built from TRBV27 and TRBJ2-7, with a weak D call TRBD2 (5 bases). This CDR3 has 15 amino acids. Germline V gene data show CDR1 as MNHEY and CDR2 as SMNVEV (reference sequence). Trimming pared 5 bases from V and 3 bases from J, leaving 17 bases between. CDR3 loop: CASSVGDLNYYEQYF. The DNA for the CDR3 is TGTGCCAGCAGTGTCGGGGATTTGAATTACTACGAGCAGTACTTC.

This clonotype has at least ten counts. The chain recombines TRBV29-1 with TRBJ2-5; TRBD1 matches 7 bases. CDR3 length: 14 amino acids. CDR1 SQVTM and CDR2 ANQGSEA come from the germline V gene. Germline trimming cut 1 base from V and 5 bases from J; bases unmatched to any gene: 7. In DNA form, the CDR3 reads TGCAGCGTTGAAGCTACGCGACAGGGCGAGACCCAGTACTTC. Translated, it gives CSVEATRQGETQYF.